Included here is one TCR beta chain sequence, with context. These data are taken from a study of blood T cell repertoires in COVID-19. The protocol was immunoSEQ multiplex PCR, while the TCRdb copy is restricted to in-frame clones and leaves out a portion. The top ten hold under 20% of the sample, which has about 170,000 clones, 70% to 80% seen once. Trimming stripped 6 bases from V and 2 bases from J, with 9 bases between. Germline V lookup: CDR1 MDHEN, CDR2 SYDVKM. The CDR3 consists of 13 residues. The sequence was collected from a woman aged 65 to 85 in a cohort exposed to, infected with or recovered from COVID-19 (not recorded which). Input material: PBMCs or T cells enriched from blood (not recorded which). This chain links TRBV28 with TRBJ2-3; a weak D match, TRBD1 (6 bases). CDR3 loop: CASRRQATDTQYF. DNA for the CDR3: TGTGCCAGCAGACGACAGGCCACAGATACGCAGTATTTT.